The present entry profiles one T cell receptor beta chain with its context. This sample is part of a study of OX40 agonist ivuxolimab in advanced cancers. Study-wide background: An agonistic anti-OX40 (CD134) antibody, ivuxolimab, was used to treat the patients. Age averaged about 62 years (range roughly 20 to 90), and 82.7% were male. Prior checkpoint blockade (anti-PD-1, anti-PD-L1 or anti-CTLA-4) was permitted; over 30% had it.

Germline values: CDR1 SEHNR, CDR2 FQNEAQ (reference sequence). Trimming removed 5 bases from V and 0 bases from J; junction bases left unmatched: 3. The CDR3 covers 15 residues. Only in-frame clones appear in the TCRdb table, and some are missing; sequencing was by immunoSEQ multiplex PCR. The sample carries 50,000 to 80,000 clones, roughly 84% recorded once. This receptor was identified in an adult with an advanced solid tumor such as melanoma, head and neck, liver or kidney cancer. The sequencing here drew on CD4+ or CD8+ T cells sorted from blood, taken in a trial of the OX40 agonist ivuxolimab. This rearrangement joins TRBV7-9 to TRBJ2-2; 7 bases are a match to TRBD1. CDR3 protein: CASSQGGANTGELFF. CDR3 bases: TGTGCCAGCAGCCAAGGGGGCGCGAACACCGGGGAGCTGTTTTTT.